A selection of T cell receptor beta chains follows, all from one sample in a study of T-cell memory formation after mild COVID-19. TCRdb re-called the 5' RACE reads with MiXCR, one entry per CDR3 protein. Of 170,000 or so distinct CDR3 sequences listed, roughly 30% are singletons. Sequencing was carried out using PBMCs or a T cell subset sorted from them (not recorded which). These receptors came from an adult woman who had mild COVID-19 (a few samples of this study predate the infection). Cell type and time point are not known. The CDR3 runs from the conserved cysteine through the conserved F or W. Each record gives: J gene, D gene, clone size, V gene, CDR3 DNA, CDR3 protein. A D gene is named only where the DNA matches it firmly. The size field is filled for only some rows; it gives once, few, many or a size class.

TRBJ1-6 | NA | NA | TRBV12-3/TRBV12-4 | TGTGCCAGCAGGGGGGAAGGGTCACCCCTCCACTTT | CASRGEGSPLHF
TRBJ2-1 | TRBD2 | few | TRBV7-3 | TGTGCCAGCAGCTCCCCGACTAGCGGGAAACCCCGAGGCAATGAGCAGTTCTTC | CASSSPTSGKPRGNEQFF
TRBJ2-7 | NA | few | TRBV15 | TGTGCCACCAGCAGAGGGTCGGGGGATTCATTCTACGAGCAGTACTTC | CATSRGSGDSFYEQYF
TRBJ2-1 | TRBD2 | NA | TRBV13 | TGTGCCAGCAGCTTAGGGGGACTAGCGGGAGTCAATGAGCAGTTCTTC | CASSLGGLAGVNEQFF
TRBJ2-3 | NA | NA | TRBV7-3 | TGTGCCAGCAGCTTAGGCGGTAGCGCTGATACGCAGTATTTT | CASSLGGSADTQYF
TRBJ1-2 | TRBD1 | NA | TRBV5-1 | TGCGCCAGCAGCTTGGACAGGGGATATGGCTACACCTTC | CASSLDRGYGYTF
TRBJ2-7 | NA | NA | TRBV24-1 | TGTGCCACAGCAGCCGGGGGCGCCTACGAGCAGTACTTC | CATAAGGAYEQYF
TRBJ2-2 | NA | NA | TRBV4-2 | TGTGCCAGCAGCCAGGGGGACGAGGCCACCGGGGAGCTGTTTTTT | CASSQGDEATGELFF
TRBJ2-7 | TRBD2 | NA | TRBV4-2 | TGTGCCAGCAGCCAAGCCCAGGGACTAGCGGGCGGCTCCTACGAGCAGTACTTC | CASSQAQGLAGGSYEQYF
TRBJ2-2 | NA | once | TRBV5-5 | TGTGCCAGCAGCTCAATACAGGGTAGCACCGGGGAGCTGTTTTTT | CASSSIQGSTGELFF
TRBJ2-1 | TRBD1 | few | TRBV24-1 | TGTGCCACCAGTGGGACCCAGGGGGCATCTTACAATGAGCAGTTCTTC | CATSGTQGASYNEQFF
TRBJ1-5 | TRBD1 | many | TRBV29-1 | TGCAGCGCGGGGGACAGCATACATAGCAATCAGCCCCAGCATTTT | CSAGDSIHSNQPQHF
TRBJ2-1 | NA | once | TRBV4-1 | TGCGCCAGCAGCCAAGCCGAGACTAGGGGCTATGAGCAGTTCTTC | CASSQAETRGYEQFF
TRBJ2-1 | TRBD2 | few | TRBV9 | TGTGCCAGCAGCGACCCAAGCGGGGGGGTTGAGCAGTTCTTC | CASSDPSGGVEQFF
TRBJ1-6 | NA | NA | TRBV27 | TGTGCCAGCAGCGGAGGTGGGATCAGTAATTCACCCCTCCACTTT | CASSGGGISNSPLHF
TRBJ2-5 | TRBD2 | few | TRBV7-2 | TGTGCCAGCAGTAAAGCGGGAGGTGGAGAGACCCAGTACTTC | CASSKAGGGETQYF
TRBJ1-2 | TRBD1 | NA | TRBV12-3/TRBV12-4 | TGTGCCAGCACTGCGACCCAGGGGGTAGAGGTAGGCTACACCTTC | CASTATQGVEVGYTF
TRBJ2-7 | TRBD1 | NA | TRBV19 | TGTGCCAGTAGTGCCAGGGGACAGGGTATCTACGAGCAGTACTTC | CASSARGQGIYEQYF
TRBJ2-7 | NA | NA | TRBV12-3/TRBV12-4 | TGTGCCAGCAGTGCTGGGGCGGTGCTCTCCTACGAGCAGTACTTC | CASSAGAVLSYEQYF
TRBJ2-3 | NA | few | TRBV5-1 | TGCGCCAGCAGCACCCGGGACAACACAGATACGCAGTATTTT | CASSTRDNTDTQYF
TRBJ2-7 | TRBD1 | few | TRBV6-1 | TGTGCCAGCATGTTCGATCACAGGGGTGGAAACTACGAGCAGTACTTC | CASMFDHRGGNYEQYF
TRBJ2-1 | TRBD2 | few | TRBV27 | TGTGCCAGCAGTTTAGAAGCGGGAAACAACAATGAGCAGTTCTTC | CASSLEAGNNNEQFF
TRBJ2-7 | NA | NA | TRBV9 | TGTGCCAGCAGCCTAGGTAGCGGGACAGGAGACTACGAGCAGTACTTC | CASSLGSGTGDYEQYF
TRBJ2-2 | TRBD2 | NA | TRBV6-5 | TGTGCCAGCAGTTACTATGAACTAGCGGATAACACCGGGGAGCTGTTTTTT | CASSYYELADNTGELFF
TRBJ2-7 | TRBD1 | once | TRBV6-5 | TGTGCCAGCAGACCGGACAGGGGGCAAGCCTACGAGCAGTACTTC | CASRPDRGQAYEQYF
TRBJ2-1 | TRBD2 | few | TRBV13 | TGTGCCAGCAGCCCTCTAGCGGGGGGGCAAAAGCAGTTCTTC | CASSPLAGGQKQFF
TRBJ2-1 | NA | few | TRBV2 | TGTGCCAGCCTTTGGGGGGTTGCCTACAATGAGCAGTTCTTC | CASLWGVAYNEQFF
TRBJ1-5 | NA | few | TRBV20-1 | TGCAGTGCTAGGGGTTTCGGCAATCAGCCCCAGCATTTT | CSARGFGNQPQHF